These 13 T cell receptor beta chains came from one sample sequenced in a study of regulatory T cells in long-lasting Graves disease. Time point noted: persistent/refractory GD, antithyroid drugs over 5 years with positive TRAb. RNA extracted from PBMCs served as the sequencing template. In building TCR beta libraries, iRepertoire HTBI primers were used together with Arm-PCR of CDR3 regions. TCRdb re-called the multiplex PCR reads with MiXCR, one entry per CDR3 protein. Among 500,000 to 800,000 distinct CDR3 sequences, approximately 31% were seen once, and the ten largest hold around 40%. This sample comprised peripheral blood mononuclear cells (PBMCs), obtained when the disease was refractory, from a patient treated with antithyroid drugs. The receptors here all came from a female donor with Graves disease.

In its sample, this clonotype was seen a few times. The rearrangement joins TRBV12-3 or TRBV12-4 to TRBJ2-2; TRBD2 agrees at 9 bases. The J segment lost 6 bases and the V segment lost 7 bases, leaving 9 bases of the junction unmatched. CDR3 length equals 15 residues. CDR3 in DNA: TGTGCCAGCAACCTTAGCGGGAGATTGTCCGGGGAGCTGTTTTTT. Translation: CASNLSGRLSGELFF.

Remarks on this clonotype: Germline and junction disagree at one end, which may indicate a read error. The chain couples TRBV28 to TRBJ2-3; D is perhaps TRBD2 (5 bases). The CDR3 covers 15 residues. Looked up from germline, CDR1 is MDHEN and CDR2 is SYDVKM. CDR3 region: CASNLSDSPTDTQYF. The CDR3 DNA sequence: TGTGCCAGCAATTTATCGGACTCGCCTACAGATACGCAGTATTTT.

The chain employs TRBV5-8 and TRBJ1-5; 9 bases map to TRBD1. Per germline, CDR1 SGHTS and CDR2 YDEGEE. This CDR3 is built from 15 residues. V lost 3 bases to trimming and J lost 7 bases; unmatched junction nucleotides: 8. The CDR3 DNA sequence: TGTGCCAGCAGCTCTCCTACAGGGGGCCGACAGCCCCAGCATTTT. Translation gives CASSSPTGGRQPQHF.

This clonotype was observed many times. The rearrangement joins TRBV28 to TRBJ1-2, with 8 nucleotides matching TRBD1. V lost 6 bases, J lost 8 bases, and 8 bases stayed unmatched. CDR1 and CDR2 (germline): MDHEN, SYDVKM. The CDR3 is 13 residues long. The CDR3 nucleotides are TGTGCCAGCAGCCGGACAGGGCCCCAAGGCTACACCTTC. It specifies CASSRTGPQGYTF.

The J gene is TRBJ1-2, the V gene TRBV12-3 or TRBV12-4; the match to TRBD1 covers 8 bases. V was pared by 5 bases and J by 7 bases, with 6 bases of the junction left unmatched. The CDR3 consists of 13 residues. CDR3 sequence reads: CASSHGTGSGYTF. The CDR3 DNA follows: TGTGCCAGCAGTCATGGGACAGGCTCTGGCTACACCTTC.

This clonotype was seen a few times. The chain is built from TRBV18 and TRBJ1-5; no reliable D call. This CDR3 region has 16 residues. CDR1 KGHSH and CDR2 LQKENI come from the germline V gene. Deletions cut 2 bases from V and 0 bases from J, with 11 bases between. The DNA of the CDR3 is TGTGCCAGCTCACCAGAAGGGCCCTATAGCAATCAGCCCCAGCATTTT. This sequence encodes CASSPEGPYSNQPQHF.

V gene TRBV5-1 combines with J gene TRBJ1-1; a weak D match, TRBD1 (6 bases). Deletions cut 4 bases from V and 7 bases from J, with 20 bases between. CDR1 and CDR2 (germline): SGHRS, YFSETQ. The CDR3 is 15 amino acids. CDR3 bases: TGCGCCAGCAGCAAAGGTCAAGGACAGACAGGTGAAGCTTTCTTT. The encoded protein is CASSKGQGQTGEAFF. The full variable domain, with the rest looked up from reference TRBV5-1 and TRBJ1-1, is KAGVTQTPRYLIKTRGQQVTLSCSPISGHRSVSWYQQTPGQGLQFLFEYFSETQRNKGNFPGRFSGRQFSNSRSEMNVSTLELGDSALYLCASSKGQGQTGEAFFGQGTRLTVV.

The V and J genes are TRBV20-1 and TRBJ1-1, with TRBD1 as a possible D gene (5 bases). CDR1 is DFQATT, CDR2 SNEGSKA, per germline (reference sequence). The CDR3 is 14 residues long. Trimming pared 4 bases from V and 3 bases from J, leaving 15 bases between. In DNA form, the CDR3 reads TGCAGTGCTAACCGTTGGGGAGGGGACACTGAAGCTTTCTTT. Encoded protein: CSANRWGGDTEAFF.

The chain has TRBV3-1 and TRBJ2-2; D perhaps matches TRBD1 (6 bases). The CDR3 is made up of 15 amino acids. Trimming pared 2 bases from V and 2 bases from J, leaving 9 bases between. Germline values: CDR1 LGHDT, CDR2 YNNKEL (reference sequence). CDR3 nucleotide sequence: TGTGCCAGCAGCCAAACCGGGACAAACACCGGGGAGCTGTTTTTT. The encoded protein is CASSQTGTNTGELFF. The whole variable domain, remainder taken from reference TRBV3-1 and TRBJ2-2, is DTAVSQTPKYLVTQMGNDKSIKCEQNLGHDTMYWYKQDSKKFLKIMFSYNNKELIINETVPNRFSPKSPDKAHLNLHINSLELGDSAVYFCASSQTGTNTGELFFGEGSRLTVL.

The V call is TRBV20-1, the J call TRBJ2-5; TRBD2 matches 7 bases. V gave up 6 bases and J gave up 5 bases; unmatched junction bases: 9. The CDR3 is made up of 13 amino acids. CDR1 DFQATT and CDR2 SNEGSKA come from the germline V gene (reference sequence). The CDR3 DNA is TGCAGTGCCCCGGTGCGGGGAGGGGAGACCCAGTACTTC. It is translated as CSAPVRGGETQYF.

The chain employs TRBV20-1 and TRBJ2-7, with D uncertain. CDR1 and CDR2 from the germline V gene are DFQATT and SNEGSKA (reference sequence). V lost 3 bases to trimming and J lost 0 bases, with 6 bases between them. This CDR3 spans 12 amino acids. CDR3 sequence (DNA): TGCAGTGCTAGCGGGCACTCCTACGAGCAGTACTTC. This gives the protein CSASGHSYEQYF.

This clonotype was observed many times. Its ends do not fully match the called genes, so a read error is possible. This sequence joins TRBV5-1 and TRBJ2-7; D is perhaps TRBD1 or TRBD2 (5 bases each). CDR3 length equals 14 residues. Germline V CDR1 and CDR2: SGHRS, YFSETQ. CDR3 amino acids: CASSLGRSSYEQYF. The CDR3 DNA reads as TGTGCCAGCAGCTTGGGACGGAGCTCCTACGAGCAGTACTTC. Together with reference TRBV5-1 and TRBJ2-7, the CDR3 gives the full variable domain: KAGVTQTPRYLIKTRGQQVTLSCSPISGHRSVSWYQQTPGQGLQFLFEYFSETQRNKGNFPGRFSGRQFSNSRSEMNVSTLELGDSALYLCASSLGRSSYEQYFGPGTRLTVT.

Many counts were recorded for this clonotype. The chain links TRBV12-3 or TRBV12-4 to TRBJ2-5, with 7 bases lining up with TRBD1. The CDR3 has 14 amino acids. V lost 6 bases, J lost 0 bases, and 4 bases stayed unmatched. CDR3 nucleotide sequence: TGTGCCAGCAGCTTGGGACAGTACCAAGAGACCCAGTACTTC. Its translation: CASSLGQYQETQYF.